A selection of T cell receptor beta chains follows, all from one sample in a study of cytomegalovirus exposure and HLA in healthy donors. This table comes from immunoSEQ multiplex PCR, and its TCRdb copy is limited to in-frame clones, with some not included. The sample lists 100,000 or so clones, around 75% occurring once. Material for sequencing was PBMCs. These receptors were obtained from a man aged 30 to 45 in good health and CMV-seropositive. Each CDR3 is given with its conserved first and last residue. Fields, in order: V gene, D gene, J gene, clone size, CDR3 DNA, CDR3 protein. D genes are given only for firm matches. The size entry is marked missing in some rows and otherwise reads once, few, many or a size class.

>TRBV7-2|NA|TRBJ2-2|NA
TGTGCCAGCAGCTTCAATAGAGTATATAACACCGGGGAGCTGTTTTTT
CASSFNRVYNTGELFF
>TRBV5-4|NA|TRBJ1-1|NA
TGTGCCAGCAGTCCGGACGGCAGGGCGAACACTGAAGCTTTCTTT
CASSPDGRANTEAFF
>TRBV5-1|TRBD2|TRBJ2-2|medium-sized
TGCGCCAGCAGCTTGACAGCGGGGGTGAACACCGGGGAGCTGTTTTTT
CASSLTAGVNTGELFF
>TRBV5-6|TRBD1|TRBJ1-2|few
TGTGCCAGCAGCTGGAGGGACAGTAATGGCTACACCTTC
CASSWRDSNGYTF
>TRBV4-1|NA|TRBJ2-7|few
TGCGCCAGCAGCCAAGGGCTCCGGGGGGCATACGAGCAGTACTTC
CASSQGLRGAYEQYF
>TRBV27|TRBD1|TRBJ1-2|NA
TGTGCCAGCGGATTGGGACAGGGTAACTATGGCTACACCTTC
CASGLGQGNYGYTF
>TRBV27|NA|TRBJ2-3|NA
TGTGCCAGCAGTTTAGGGGAGCCTTATCCCCAGTATTTT
CASSLGEPYPQYF
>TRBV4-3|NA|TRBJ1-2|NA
TGCGCCAGCAGCCAAGATGGAAGGGGAGGAGGCTACACCTTC
CASSQDGRGGGYTF
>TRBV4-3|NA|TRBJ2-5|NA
TGCGCCAGCAGCCAAGATAGGAGCAGATCAGAGACCCAGTACTTC
CASSQDRSRSETQYF
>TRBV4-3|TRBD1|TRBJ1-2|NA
TGCGCCAGCAGCCAAGACAGGGGGACTCTCTATGGCTACACCTTC
CASSQDRGTLYGYTF
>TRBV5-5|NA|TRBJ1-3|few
TGTGCCAGCAGCTTGGGGCCCGCTTCTGGAAACACCATATATTTT
CASSLGPASGNTIYF
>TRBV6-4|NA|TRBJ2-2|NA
TGTGCCAGCAGTGTCCAGAACACCGGGGAGCTGTTTTTT
CASSVQNTGELFF
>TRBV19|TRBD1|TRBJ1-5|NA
TGTGCCAGTAGTATAGGGACAGGGAGCCAGCCCCAGCATTTT
CASSIGTGSQPQHF
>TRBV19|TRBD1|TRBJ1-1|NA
TGTGCCAGTAGAGGACAGGTGAACACTGAAGCTTTCTTT
CASRGQVNTEAFF
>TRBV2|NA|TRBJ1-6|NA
TGTGCCAGCAGCCAGGGGCCGGGGAATTCACCCCTCCACTTT
CASSQGPGNSPLHF
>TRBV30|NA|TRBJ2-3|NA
TGTGCCTGGAGATGGCTGCGCACAGATACGCAGTATTTT
CAWRWLRTDTQYF
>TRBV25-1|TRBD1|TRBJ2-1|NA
TGTGCCAGCAGTGAATCGGGCAGGGGGAGCTCCTACAATGAGCAGTTCTTC
CASSESGRGSSYNEQFF
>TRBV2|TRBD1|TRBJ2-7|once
TGTGCCAGCGGAAGACAGGGGGCCTACGAGCAGTACTTC
CASGRQGAYEQYF
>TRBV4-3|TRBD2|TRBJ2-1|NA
TGCGCCAGCAGCCAAGAAATCCAGCGGGGGGTGGTTGAGCAGTTCTTC
CASSQEIQRGVVEQFF
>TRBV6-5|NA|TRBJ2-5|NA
TGTGCCAGCAGCCCACAGTACTTC
CASSPQYF
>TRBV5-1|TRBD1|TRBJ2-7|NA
TGCGCCAGCAGCGGGGGACAGGGGGCGAACTACGAGCAGTACTTC
CASSGGQGANYEQYF
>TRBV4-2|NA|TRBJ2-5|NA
TGTGCCAGCAGCCAAGGTCTAGGTGAGGAGACCCAGTACTTC
CASSQGLGEETQYF
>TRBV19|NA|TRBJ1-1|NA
TGTGCCAGGGATGGGGCAGGGTCCGACACTGAAGCTTTCTTT
CARDGAGSDTEAFF
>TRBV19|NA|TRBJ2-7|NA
TGTGCCAGTAGGCCCTCCGGGACACCTGGCACCTACGAGCAGTACTTC
CASRPSGTPGTYEQYF
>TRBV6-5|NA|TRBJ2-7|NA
TGTGCCGTCGAAGGCAGGGCGACCTACGAGCAGTACTTC
CAVEGRATYEQYF
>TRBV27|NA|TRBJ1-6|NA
TGTGCCAGCAGTTTAAAGCTGAGCTCCTATAATTCACCCCTCCACTTT
CASSLKLSSYNSPLHF
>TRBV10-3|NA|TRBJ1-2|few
TGTGCCATCAGTGAGTCCGTCTATGGCTACACCTTC
CAISESVYGYTF
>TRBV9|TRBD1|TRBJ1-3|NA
TGTGCCAGCAGCGTCGGGACAGGGCCCTCAAACACCATATATTTT
CASSVGTGPSNTIYF
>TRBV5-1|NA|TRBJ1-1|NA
TGCGCCAGCAGCTCCCCCCAGGGTCCAGGTGAAGCTTTCTTT
CASSSPQGPGEAFF